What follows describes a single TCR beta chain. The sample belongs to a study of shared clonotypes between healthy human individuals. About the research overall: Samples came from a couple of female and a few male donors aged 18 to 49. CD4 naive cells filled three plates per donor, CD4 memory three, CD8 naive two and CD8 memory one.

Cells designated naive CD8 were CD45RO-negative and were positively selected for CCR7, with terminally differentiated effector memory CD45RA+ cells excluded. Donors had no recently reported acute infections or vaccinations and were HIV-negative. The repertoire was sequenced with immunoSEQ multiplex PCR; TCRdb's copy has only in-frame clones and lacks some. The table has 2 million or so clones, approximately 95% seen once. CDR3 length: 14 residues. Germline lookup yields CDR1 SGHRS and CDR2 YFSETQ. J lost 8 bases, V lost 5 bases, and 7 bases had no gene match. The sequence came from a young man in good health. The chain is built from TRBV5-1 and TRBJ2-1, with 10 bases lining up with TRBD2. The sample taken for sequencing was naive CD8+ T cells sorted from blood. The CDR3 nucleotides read TGCGCCAGCAGAAGCGCTAGCGGGAGCTATGAGCAGTTCTTC. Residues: CASRSASGSYEQFF.